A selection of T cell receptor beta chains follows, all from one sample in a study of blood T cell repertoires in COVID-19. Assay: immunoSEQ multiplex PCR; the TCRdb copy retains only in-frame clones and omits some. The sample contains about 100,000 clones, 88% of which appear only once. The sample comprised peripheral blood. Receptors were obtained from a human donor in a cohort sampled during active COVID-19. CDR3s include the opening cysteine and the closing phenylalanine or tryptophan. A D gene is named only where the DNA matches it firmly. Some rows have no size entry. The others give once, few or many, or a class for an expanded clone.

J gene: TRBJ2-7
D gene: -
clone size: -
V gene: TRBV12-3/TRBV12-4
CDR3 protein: CASSFGRGEQYF
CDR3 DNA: TGTGCCAGCAGTTTTGGACGGGGCGAGCAGTACTTC

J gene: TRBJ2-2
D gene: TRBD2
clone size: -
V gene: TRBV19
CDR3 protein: CASRKPSTGTSGYTGELFF
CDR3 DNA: TGTGCCAGTAGAAAGCCCTCTACAGGGACTAGCGGCTACACCGGGGAGCTGTTTTTT

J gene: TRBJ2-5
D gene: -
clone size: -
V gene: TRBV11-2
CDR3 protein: CASSQGTDQETQYF
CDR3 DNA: TGTGCCAGCAGCCAAGGGACTGACCAAGAGACCCAGTACTTC

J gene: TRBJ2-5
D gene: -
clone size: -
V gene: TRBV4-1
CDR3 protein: CASSQETGPLRGTQYF
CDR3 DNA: TGCGCCAGCAGCCAAGAAACAGGGCCCCTCCGGGGGACCCAGTACTTC

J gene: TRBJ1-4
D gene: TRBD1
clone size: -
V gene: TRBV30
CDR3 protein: CAWSAGTGNEKLFF
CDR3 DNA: TGTGCCTGGAGTGCCGGGACAGGGAATGAAAAACTGTTTTTT

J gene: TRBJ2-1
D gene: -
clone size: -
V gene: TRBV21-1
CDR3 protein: CASSNFLAGVYNEQFF
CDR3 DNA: TGTGCCAGCAGCAATTTCTTAGCGGGAGTGTACAATGAGCAGTTCTTC

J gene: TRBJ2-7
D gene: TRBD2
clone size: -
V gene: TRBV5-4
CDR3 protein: CASSQSAGYSYEQYF
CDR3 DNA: TGTGCCAGCAGCCAATCAGCGGGATACTCCTACGAGCAGTACTTC

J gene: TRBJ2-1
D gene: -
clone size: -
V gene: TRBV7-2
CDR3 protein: CASSFRSGSSYNEQFF
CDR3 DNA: TGTGCCAGCAGCTTCCGAAGCGGTAGCTCCTACAATGAGCAGTTCTTC

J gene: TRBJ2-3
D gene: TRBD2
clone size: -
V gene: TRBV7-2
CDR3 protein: CASSATSGNTDTQYF
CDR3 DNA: TGTGCCAGCAGCGCGACTAGCGGAAACACAGATACGCAGTATTTT

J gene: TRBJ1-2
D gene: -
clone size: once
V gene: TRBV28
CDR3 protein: CASRTGSELYGYTF
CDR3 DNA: TGTGCCAGCAGAACCGGGTCCGAACTTTATGGCTACACCTTC

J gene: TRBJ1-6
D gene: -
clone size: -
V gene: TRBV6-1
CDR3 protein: CASSERASGGASPLHF
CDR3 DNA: TGTGCCAGCAGTGAAAGGGCCTCGGGGGGTGCATCACCCCTCCACTTT

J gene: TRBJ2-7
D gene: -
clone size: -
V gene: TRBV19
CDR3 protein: CASSRGIQPDYEQYF
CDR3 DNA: TGTGCCAGTAGTAGAGGGATACAGCCAGATTACGAGCAGTACTTC

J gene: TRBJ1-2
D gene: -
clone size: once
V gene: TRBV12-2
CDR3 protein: CASRFRKLGPQLLYGYTF
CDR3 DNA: TGTGCAAGTCGCTTTCGAAAACTCGGTCCGCAATTACTCTATGGCTACACCTTC

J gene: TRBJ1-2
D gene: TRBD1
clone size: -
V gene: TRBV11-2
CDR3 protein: CASSGGTGSYGYTF
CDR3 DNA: TGTGCCAGCAGCGGGGGGACAGGGTCGTATGGCTACACCTTC

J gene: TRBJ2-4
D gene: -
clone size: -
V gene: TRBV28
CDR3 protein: CASRTAGLAKNIQYF
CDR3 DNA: TGTGCCAGCAGGACAGCAGGGCTAGCCAAAAACATTCAGTACTTC

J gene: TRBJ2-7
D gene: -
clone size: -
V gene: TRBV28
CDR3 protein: CASRPTGGGRYEQYF
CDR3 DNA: TGTGCCAGCAGACCAACAGGGGGCGGGAGGTACGAGCAGTACTTC

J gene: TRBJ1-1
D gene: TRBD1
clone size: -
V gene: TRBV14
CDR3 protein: CASSQYLTGGATEAFF
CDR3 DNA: TGTGCCAGCAGCCAATACCTAACAGGGGGGGCCACTGAAGCTTTCTTT

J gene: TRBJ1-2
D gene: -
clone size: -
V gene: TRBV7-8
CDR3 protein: CASSLEGRARGYTF
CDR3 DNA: TGTGCCAGCAGCTTAGAGGGCAGGGCAAGAGGCTACACCTTC

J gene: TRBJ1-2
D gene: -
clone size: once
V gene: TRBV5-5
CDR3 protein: CASSFESPGYGYTF
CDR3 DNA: TGTGCCAGCAGCTTCGAATCCCCCGGGTATGGCTACACCTTC

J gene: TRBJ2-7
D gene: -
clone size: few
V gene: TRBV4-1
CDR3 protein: CASSQGPGFYEQYF
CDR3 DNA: TGCGCCAGCAGCCAAGGGCCAGGGTTCTACGAGCAGTACTTC

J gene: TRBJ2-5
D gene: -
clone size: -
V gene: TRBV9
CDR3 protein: CASSVNPRETQYF
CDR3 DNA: TGTGCCAGCAGCGTAAACCCCCGGGAGACCCAGTACTTC

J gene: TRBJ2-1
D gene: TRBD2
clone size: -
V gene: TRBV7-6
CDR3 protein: CASSQTSGSSNEQFF
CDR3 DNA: TGTGCCAGCAGCCAGACTAGCGGGAGTTCCAATGAGCAGTTCTTC

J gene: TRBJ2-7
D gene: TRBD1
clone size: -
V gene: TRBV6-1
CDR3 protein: CASSERRTGWTYEQYF
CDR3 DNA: TGTGCCAGCAGTGAAAGGAGGACAGGGTGGACCTACGAGCAGTACTTC

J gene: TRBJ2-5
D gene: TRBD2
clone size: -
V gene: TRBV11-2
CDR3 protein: CASSFSGRAVETQYF
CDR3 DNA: TGTGCCAGCAGTTTTAGCGGGAGGGCCGTTGAGACCCAGTACTTC

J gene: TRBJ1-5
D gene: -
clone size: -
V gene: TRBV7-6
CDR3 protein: CASSLGGGRNQPQHF
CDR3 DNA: TGTGCCAGCAGCTTAGGGGGAGGTCGCAATCAGCCCCAGCATTTT

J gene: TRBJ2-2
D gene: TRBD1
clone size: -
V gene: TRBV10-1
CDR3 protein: CARRGDRGITGELFF
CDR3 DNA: TGCGCCAGACGCGGTGACAGGGGAATCACCGGGGAGCTGTTTTTT

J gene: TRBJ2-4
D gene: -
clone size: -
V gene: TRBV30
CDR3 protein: CAWSDWQKNIQYF
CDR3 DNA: TGTGCCTGGAGTGATTGGCAAAAAAACATTCAGTACTTC

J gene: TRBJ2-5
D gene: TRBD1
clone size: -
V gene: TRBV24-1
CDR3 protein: CATSDWDREETQYF
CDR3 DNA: TGTGCCACCAGTGACTGGGACAGGGAAGAGACCCAGTACTTC

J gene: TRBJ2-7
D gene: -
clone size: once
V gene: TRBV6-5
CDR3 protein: CASGLGSEQYF
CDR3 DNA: TGTGCGAGCGGGCTGGGTTCCGAGCAGTACTTC

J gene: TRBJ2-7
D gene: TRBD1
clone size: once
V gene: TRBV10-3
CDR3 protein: CAISDLGQGSYEQYF
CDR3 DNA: TGTGCCATCAGTGACCTCGGACAGGGCTCCTACGAGCAGTACTTC

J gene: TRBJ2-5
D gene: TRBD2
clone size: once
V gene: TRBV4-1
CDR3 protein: CASSQDKIAGWIQGETQYF
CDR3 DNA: TGCGCCAGCAGCCAAGATAAAATAGCGGGTTGGATTCAGGGAGAGACCCAGTACTTC

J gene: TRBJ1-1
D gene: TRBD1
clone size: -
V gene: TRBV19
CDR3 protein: CASSRRGRVPIEAFF
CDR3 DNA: TGTGCCAGTAGTAGAAGGGGGCGCGTCCCAATTGAAGCTTTCTTT

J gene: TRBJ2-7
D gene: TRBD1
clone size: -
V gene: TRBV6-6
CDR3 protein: CASTRDRDLYEQYF
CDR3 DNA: TGTGCCAGCACCCGAGACAGGGATCTCTACGAGCAGTACTTC

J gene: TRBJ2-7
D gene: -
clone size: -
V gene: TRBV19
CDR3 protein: CASSLESTSSYEQYF
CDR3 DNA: TGTGCCAGTAGTTTGGAGTCCACTAGCTCCTACGAGCAGTACTTC

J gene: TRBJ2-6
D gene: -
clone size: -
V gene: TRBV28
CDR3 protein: CASSSPSGISGANVLTF
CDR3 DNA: TGTGCCAGCAGTTCTCCCTCGGGGATCTCTGGGGCCAACGTCCTGACTTTC